This T cell receptor (beta chain) originates from a study of shared clonotypes between healthy human individuals. Germline V gene data show CDR1 as SGHNT and CDR2 as YYREEE (reference sequence). V was pared by 5 bases and J by 1 base, with 5 bases of the junction left unmatched. CDR3 length equals 15 residues. Study-wide points: All-four-donor shared clonotypes had higher generation probabilities than non-shared clonotypes did.

At deep level, the assay was performed. Sequencing used immunoSEQ multiplex PCR; TCRdb keeps in-frame clones, though not all of them. The sample holds about 2.4 million clones; around 94% are singletons and the top ten take around 0.15%. As concerns this clone: Its antigen is unknown.

This clonotype was sampled from a young man in good health. V gene TRBV5-4 combines with J gene TRBJ2-2, with 7 positions matching TRBD2. The specimen was naive CD4+ T cells sorted from blood. The subset: CD45RA+ positively selected. As DNA, the CDR3 is TGTGCCAGCAGTTCTGGCGGGGGGAACACCGGGGAGCTGTTTTTT. Its protein product is CASSSGGGNTGELFF.